What follows are 27 T cell receptor beta chains derived from one specimen sequenced in a study of blood T cell repertoires in COVID-19. Produced via immunoSEQ multiplex PCR; TCRdb's table is partial and in-frame only. The sample carries 210,000 or so clones, approximately 86% recorded once. The specimen was peripheral blood. These receptors came from a woman aged 25 to 45 with COVID-19, enrolled during active disease.

In nucleotides, the CDR3 is TGTGCCAGCAGTTCCGGGGGAGGGAGCACTGAAGCTTTCTTT. It encodes CASSSGGGSTEAFF. V usage is TRBV6-2 or TRBV6-3 and J usage is TRBJ1-1; the D gene is possibly TRBD1 (5 bases). Germline values: CDR1 MNHEY, CDR2 SVGEGT. This CDR3 region has 14 residues. Trimming cost V 4 bases and J 4 bases, with 13 bases left between them.

Only one count was recorded for this clone. The rearrangement links TRBV18 to TRBJ1-2, with TRBD1 matching over 7 bases. Trimming cost V 3 bases and J 1 base; bases outside gene matches: 5. Germline values: CDR1 KGHSH, CDR2 LQKENI. The CDR3 has 15 amino acids. CDR3 nucleotide sequence: TGTGCCAGCTCACCGAGTACAGGGGTTAACTATGGCTACACCTTC. Amino acids: CASSPSTGVNYGYTF.

The J gene is TRBJ2-5, the V gene TRBV11-2, with D possibly matching TRBD2 (6 bases). Trimming pared 5 bases from V and 2 bases from J, leaving 15 bases between. CDR1 and CDR2 (germline): SGHAT, FQNNGV. This CDR3 is 15 amino acids long. CDR3 residues: CASSRGGLIQETQYF. CDR3 nucleotides: TGTGCCAGCAGCAGAGGAGGGCTAATTCAAGAGACCCAGTACTTC.

V gene TRBV9 combines with J gene TRBJ2-5, with D maybe TRBD1 (6 bases). The CDR3 is 14 amino acids. Germline lookup yields CDR1 SGDLS and CDR2 YYNGEE. Trimming removed 4 bases at V and 2 bases at J, with 12 bases between. CDR3 amino acids: CASSIQGRQETQYF. DNA for the CDR3: TGTGCCAGCAGCATACAGGGTCGGCAAGAGACCCAGTACTTC. Complete variable domain (other parts from reference TRBV9 and TRBJ2-5): DSGVTQTPKHLITATGQRVTLRCSPRSGDLSVYWYQQSLDQGLQFLIQYYNGEERAKGNILERFSAQQFPDLHSELNLSSLELGDSALYFCASSIQGRQETQYFGPGTRLLVL.

The J gene is TRBJ2-1, the V gene TRBV7-9; 11 positions agree with TRBD2. This CDR3 is 15 amino acids long. Germline V gives CDR1 SEHNR, CDR2 FQNEAQ (reference sequence). The V segment lost 4 bases and the J segment 7 bases; nucleotides outside the gene matches: 6. The CDR3 spells CASSSSSGRRNEQFF. For the CDR3, the DNA is TGTGCCAGCAGCTCCTCTAGCGGGAGGAGAAATGAGCAGTTCTTC.

This chain connects TRBV5-1 to TRBJ1-2; a possible D gene is TRBD1 (6 bases). Trimming shortened V by 4 bases and J by 5 bases, and 15 bases separated the two germline ends. This CDR3 has 14 amino acids. Germline V gene lookup returns CDR1 SGHRS and CDR2 YFSETQ. The CDR3 sequence is CASSAGQLPYGYTF. CDR3 in DNA: TGCGCCAGCAGCGCAGGACAGCTCCCTTATGGCTACACCTTC.

This clone was picked up one time. The chain joins TRBV23-1 to TRBJ2-7; TRBD2 matches at 7 bases. TRBV23-1 is annotated as an ORF whose role is uncertain. V was pared by 8 bases and J by 5 bases, with 12 bases of the junction left unmatched. The CDR3 consists of 14 residues. The CDR3 region is CASPTRTSAHEQYF. The CDR3 DNA reads as TGCGCCAGCCCTACGCGGACTAGTGCCCACGAGCAGTACTTC.

This chain joins TRBV6-2 or TRBV6-3 and TRBJ2-1; 7 bases fit TRBD1. The CDR3 spans 18 residues. Per the germline V gene, CDR1 is MNHEY and CDR2 is SVGEGT. The V and J ends lost 0 bases and 4 bases, in that order; junction bases with no gene match: 12. The CDR3 protein is CASSYSYRGGGSYNEQFF. Written as DNA, the CDR3 is TGTGCCAGCAGTTACTCGTACAGGGGTGGGGGATCTTACAATGAGCAGTTCTTC.

The J gene is TRBJ1-4, the V gene TRBV4-3; 10 bases match TRBD1. The germline CDR1 and CDR2 sequences are LGHNA and YSLEER. CDR3 size: 16 residues. The junction had 7 bases not matched to a gene; V was cut back by 1 base and J by 8 bases. For the CDR3, the DNA is TGCGCCAGCAGCCAAGCGGGACAGGGGATGGAAGAAAAACTGTTTTTT. It yields the protein CASSQAGQGMEEKLFF.

This sequence joins TRBV10-3 and TRBJ2-2; 8 positions agree with TRBD2. The germline V gene encodes CDR1 ENHRY and CDR2 SYGVKD. This CDR3 has 16 residues. V trimming: 0 bases; J trimming: 3 bases; junction bases outside the gene matches: 3. CDR3 protein: CAISESGGGYTGELFF. The CDR3 coding sequence is TGTGCCATCAGTGAGTCCGGGGGGGGATACACCGGGGAGCTGTTTTTT.

This clone was counted only a few times. V gene TRBV21-1 combines with J gene TRBJ1-1; the table gives TRBD1 as D, unverified against the DNA. TRBV21-1 is a known pseudogene. This CDR3 region has 16 residues. The CDR3 is CASSVLGVEQNTEAFF. As DNA, the CDR3 is TGTGCCAGCAGCGTTTTAGGGGTAGAGCAGAACACTGAAGCTTTCTTT.

As DNA, the CDR3 is TGTGCCATCAGTGAGTCGCGGACAACGAACACCGGGGAGCTGTTTTTT. Its translation is CAISESRTTNTGELFF. The J gene is TRBJ2-2, the V gene TRBV10-3, with D perhaps TRBD1 (5 bases). The germline gives CDR1 ENHRY, CDR2 SYGVKD. Trimming took off 0 bases at V and 0 bases at J, with 8 bases between the two ends. The CDR3 has 16 amino acids.

As to this clone: This may be a read error, as it is one base from a much larger clone. The CDR3 region has the DNA TGTGCCAGCAGCCTTACTAGCGGCACAGATACGCAGTATTTT. As protein: CASSLTSGTDTQYF. The chain uses TRBV3-1 (or the pseudogene TRBV3-2) and TRBJ2-3, with 7 bases matching TRBD2. CDR1 is LGHDT and CDR2 is YNNKEL in the germline V gene (reference sequence). This CDR3 comprises 14 residues. Trimming took 4 bases from V and 1 from J; bases not matched to a gene: 2.

The J gene is TRBJ2-5, the V gene TRBV7-3; 8 positions agree with TRBD2. V lost 0 bases and J lost 5; bases outside the gene matches: 8. Germline values: CDR1 SGHTA, CDR2 FQGTGA. This CDR3 is 16 amino acids long. CDR3 residues: CASSLTGSGGAETQYF. DNA for the CDR3: TGTGCCAGCAGCTTAACGGGAAGCGGGGGAGCCGAGACCCAGTACTTC.

The CDR3 is CASSLGKLVLAGLQETQYF. As DNA, the CDR3 is TGCGCCAGCAGCTTGGGTAAACTAGTGCTAGCGGGCCTCCAAGAGACCCAGTACTTC. The chain links TRBV5-1 to TRBJ2-5, with 8 bases identical to TRBD2. CDR3 length equals 19 residues. The germline V gene has CDR1 SGHRS and CDR2 YFSETQ. V was pared by 0 bases and J by 1 base, with 14 bases of the junction left unmatched.

The rearrangement links TRBV7-9 to TRBJ1-1; 7 bases align to TRBD1. V lost 3 bases, J lost 4 bases, and 5 bases stayed unmatched. The CDR3 runs 14 residues. Germline V gene lookup returns CDR1 SEHNR and CDR2 FQNEAQ (reference sequence). CDR3 in amino acids: CASSFSRGATEAFF. For the CDR3, the DNA is TGTGCCAGCAGCTTCTCCAGGGGGGCCACTGAAGCTTTCTTT.

The chain has TRBV7-2 and TRBJ2-7; 8 bases are shared with TRBD2. CDR1 is SGHTA, CDR2 FQGNSA, per germline. This CDR3 has 15 amino acids. Unmatched junction bases numbered 15, after V lost 8 bases and J lost 6 bases. The CDR3 nucleotides are TGTGCCAGCTCTAACGGGAGGGCCGGTTCAGGCGAGCAGTACTTC. This gives the protein CASSNGRAGSGEQYF.

This chain connects TRBV7-2 to TRBJ2-3, with TRBD1 matching 11 bases. The CDR3 consists of 18 residues. V lost 5 bases to trimming and J lost 3 bases; unmatched junction nucleotides: 13. Germline CDR1 is SGHTA and CDR2 is FQGNSA. The CDR3 reads CASSPQDRGRFLTDTQYF. In nucleotides, the CDR3 is TGTGCCAGCAGCCCCCAGGACAGGGGGCGGTTTCTGACAGATACGCAGTATTTT. The entire variable domain, with the rest obtained from reference TRBV7-2 and TRBJ2-3, is as follows: GAGVSQSPSNKVTEKGKDVELRCDPISGHTALYWYRQSLGQGLEFLIYFQGNSAPDKSGLPSDRFSAERTGGSVSTLTIQRTQQEDSAVYLCASSPQDRGRFLTDTQYFGPGTRLTVL.

In its sample, this clone was seen a few times. The V call is TRBV4-3, the J call TRBJ2-2; D not certain. Germline CDR1 reads LGHNA; CDR2 reads YSLEER. CDR3 size: 14 residues. V was clipped by 1 base and J by 6 bases, with 9 bases between them. The CDR3 DNA sequence: TGCGCCAGCAGCCAAGCCCTTGTAGCCGGGGAGCTGTTTTTT. It codes for CASSQALVAGELFF.

The J gene is TRBJ1-2, the V gene TRBV5-5; tentative D call: TRBD1 (5 bases). Germline V gives CDR1 SGHKS, CDR2 YYEKEE (reference sequence). The CDR3 runs to 15 residues. V lost 0 bases to trimming and J lost 8 bases, with 17 bases between them. CDR3 sequence reads: CASSLAGQGHGGYTF. The DNA for the CDR3 is TGTGCCAGCAGCTTGGCTGGGCAGGGCCACGGAGGCTACACCTTC. Full variable domain (remainder filled in from reference TRBV5-5 and TRBJ1-2): DAGVTQSPTHLIKTRGQQVTLRCSPISGHKSVSWYQQVLGQGPQFIFQYYEKEERGRGNFPDRFSARQFPNYSSELNVNALLLGDSALYLCASSLAGQGHGGYTFGSGTRLTVV.

V and J are TRBV28 and TRBJ2-5; D ambiguous. The germline gives CDR1 MDHEN, CDR2 SYDVKM. The CDR3 covers 14 residues. Trimming took 7 bases from V and 4 from J, leaving 16 bases between them. Written as DNA, the CDR3 is TGTGCCAGCACCCCGGGTAGCCGAACAGAGACCCAGTACTTC. This sequence encodes CASTPGSRTETQYF.

This chain joins TRBV7-8 and TRBJ2-1; TRBD2 matches at 8 bases. CDR3 length equals 13 residues. In germline, CDR1 is SGHVS, CDR2 FQNEAQ. The junction had 5 bases not matched to a gene; V was cut back by 5 bases and J by 8 bases. The CDR3 reads CASSQLAVHEQFF. The CDR3 DNA reads TGTGCCAGCAGCCAACTAGCGGTCCATGAGCAGTTCTTC.

V gene TRBV28 combines with J gene TRBJ2-3; the D is unclear. Trimming stripped 3 bases from V and 6 bases from J, with 10 bases between. The germline V gene has CDR1 MDHEN and CDR2 SYDVKM. The CDR3 contains 13 residues. For the CDR3, the DNA is TGTGCCAGCAGTTTGACTCACCAGGATACGCAGTATTTT. Translating it yields CASSLTHQDTQYF.

J is TRBJ2-4 and V is TRBV27; a weak D match, TRBD2 (7 bases). CDR1 MNHEY and CDR2 SMNVEV come from the germline V gene (reference sequence). Trimming left V 0 bases short and J 7 bases short, with 16 bases between. This CDR3 comprises 16 residues. Here the CDR3 DNA reads TGTGCCAGCAGTTTATCGAGGGGGGGGGCAGGGAACATTCAGTACTTC. This translates into CASSLSRGGAGNIQYF.

This clone showed up just once. Here the CDR3 reads CAIRGTGQSNYGYTF. The DNA for the CDR3 is TGTGCCATCAGGGGGACAGGGCAGTCTAACTATGGCTACACCTTC. This chain connects TRBV10-3 to TRBJ1-2; 9 bases align to TRBD1. V lost 6 bases, J lost 0 bases, and 5 bases stayed unmatched. The CDR3 spans 15 residues. The V gene's germline CDR1 is ENHRY and CDR2 SYGVKD.

This chain links TRBV6-5 with TRBJ2-5; 7 positions match TRBD1. The CDR3 sequence is 13 residues long. CDR1 is MNHEY, CDR2 SVGAGI, per germline. V gave up 8 bases and J gave up 4 bases; unmatched junction bases: 7. The CDR3 sequence is CASGLTGRETQYF. The CDR3 DNA sequence: TGTGCCAGCGGACTGACAGGGAGAGAGACCCAGTACTTC.

J is TRBJ2-3 and V is TRBV7-3; 9 nucleotides align to TRBD2. Per germline, CDR1 SGHTA and CDR2 FQGTGA. The junction had 7 bases not matched to a gene; V was cut back by 1 base and J by 5 bases. CDR3 size: 16 residues. CDR3 amino acids: CASSLRASGAGDTQYF. For the CDR3, the DNA is TGTGCCAGCAGCTTAAGGGCTAGCGGGGCGGGAGATACGCAGTATTTT.